The 17 T cell receptor beta chains below all came from one sample that was sequenced in a study of vaccination effects on CD4 cells after COVID-19. Having been cultured for less than 13 days, the cells underwent CD4+ T cell isolation. Two doses of BNT162b2 or mRNA-1273 vaccine were administered to participants. No antigen is known for these receptors. Method: immunoSEQ multiplex PCR; TCRdb's copy keeps in-frame clones and lacks some. The sample consists of about 40,000 clones, 55% to 80% of them appearing once. The sequenced sample was CD4+ T cells from PBMCs cultured without peptide, obtained after COVID-19 vaccination. The receptors were sampled from a human donor who received a COVID-19 vaccine.

As DNA, the CDR3 is TGTGCCAGCAGTTACTCCGGCAATAGCAATCAGCCCCAGCATTTT. Translating it yields CASSYSGNSNQPQHF. V usage is TRBV6-5 and J usage is TRBJ1-5; unclear D gene. CDR1 and CDR2 from the germline V gene are MNHEY and SVGAGI. Trimming cost V 0 bases and J 0 bases, with 6 bases left between them. This CDR3 contains 15 residues.

V gene TRBV27 combines with J gene TRBJ2-3; D is possibly TRBD2 (7 bases). Germline lookup yields CDR1 MNHEY and CDR2 SMNVEV (reference sequence). Trimming took off 3 bases at V and 6 bases at J, with 13 bases between the two ends. This CDR3 is 14 amino acids long. The CDR3 DNA sequence: TGTGCCAGCAGTTTTGGGGGGGCGCTGGATACGCAGTATTTT. This codes for CASSFGGALDTQYF.

The J gene is TRBJ2-2, the V gene TRBV2; D remains ambiguous. The germline CDR1 and CDR2 sequences are SNHLY and FYNNEI. This CDR3 has 15 amino acids. V dropped 4 bases and J dropped 4 bases, with 13 bases sitting between them. The CDR3 region has the DNA TGTGCCAGCAGTGTACTGAGGTCGGGCACCGGGGAGCTGTTTTTT. Translating gives CASSVLRSGTGELFF.

This clone was observed a few times. The gene calls are TRBV30 and TRBJ1-4; a weak D match, TRBD1 (5 bases). Germline values: CDR1 GTSNPN, CDR2 SVGIG (reference sequence). The V end was cut by 1 base, the J end by 4 bases, with 16 bases between. This CDR3 is 16 amino acids long. In nucleotides, the CDR3 is TGTGCCTGGAGTGCGACTACAGGCTTTCTTAATGAAAAACTGTTTTTT. Residues: CAWSATTGFLNEKLFF.

The chain employs TRBV6-5 and TRBJ1-1; D not resolved. CDR3 length equals 15 residues. Per the germline V gene, CDR1 is MNHEY and CDR2 is SVGAGI. The V and J ends lost 8 bases and 4 bases respectively, with 20 bases between them. This chain's CDR3 is CASLPPVGSSTEAFF. Here the CDR3 DNA reads TGTGCCAGCCTACCCCCGGTCGGGAGCTCCACTGAAGCTTTCTTT.

The chain combines TRBV30 with TRBJ2-3; D may match TRBD1 or TRBD2 (5 bases each). The CDR3 is 15 amino acids. Germline V gene data show CDR1 as GTSNPN and CDR2 as SVGIG (reference sequence). Trimming took 0 bases from V and 5 from J, leaving 15 bases between them. CDR3 sequence reads: CAWSVDRTAVDTQYF. The CDR3 nucleotides are TGTGCCTGGAGTGTAGACAGAACAGCGGTAGATACGCAGTATTTT.

The rearrangement uses TRBV5-1 and TRBJ1-6; TRBD1 matches 10 bases. V trimming: 3 bases; J trimming: 8 bases; junction bases outside the gene matches: 11. Germline CDR1 is SGHRS and CDR2 is YFSETQ. This CDR3 has 17 amino acids. DNA of the CDR3: TGCGCCAGCAGCTGGACCGGACAGGGGGGAGGTTATTCACCCCTCCACTTT. It is translated as CASSWTGQGGGYSPLHF. The full variable domain, in which reference TRBV5-1 and TRBJ1-6 provide the parts outside the CDR3, is KAGVTQTPRYLIKTRGQQVTLSCSPISGHRSVSWYQQTPGQGLQFLFEYFSETQRNKGNFPGRFSGRQFSNSRSEMNVSTLELGDSALYLCASSWTGQGGGYSPLHFGNGTRLTVT.

The V call is TRBV25-1, the J call TRBJ2-5; D tentatively reads TRBD1 or TRBD2 (5 bases each). Germline V CDR1 and CDR2: MGHDK, SYGVNS. This CDR3 spans 14 amino acids. With 1 base removed from V and 2 bases from J, the gap between germline ends came to 8 bases. This chain's CDR3 is CASSEWGRQETQYF. The CDR3 nucleotides are TGTGCCAGCAGTGAATGGGGACGGCAAGAGACCCAGTACTTC.

With regard to this clone: One end of the junction fails to match germline, which may point to a read error. The chain links TRBV7-9 to TRBJ1-1, with D tentatively TRBD1 (6 bases). CDR1 and CDR2 (germline): SEHNR, FQNEAQ (reference sequence). The CDR3 contains 16 residues. As DNA, the CDR3 is TGTGCCAGCAGCCTAGCGAACAGGGCCGGGAACACTGAAGCTTTCTTT. It codes for CASSLANRAGNTEAFF.

The V call is TRBV6-5, the J call TRBJ2-7; 10 bases match TRBD1. This CDR3 spans 14 amino acids. Trimming at V came to 6 bases and at J to 5 bases, leaving 7 bases not matched to a gene. Germline V gene sequence: CDR1 MNHEY, CDR2 SVGAGI. The CDR3 region is CASSRDRGVNEQYF. As DNA, the CDR3 is TGTGCCAGCAGCCGGGACAGGGGTGTGAACGAGCAGTACTTC.

This clone came up a few times. The J gene is TRBJ1-6, the V gene TRBV14; TRBD1 agrees at 7 bases. Germline CDR1 and CDR2: SGHDN and FVKESK. The CDR3 runs 16 residues. With 6 bases clipped from V and 7 bases from J, the junction kept 12 bases outside the gene matches. This CDR3 is CASRESLQDRNSPLHF. CDR3 coding DNA: TGTGCCAGCAGAGAAAGCCTACAGGACAGGAATTCACCCCTCCACTTT.

In this sample, this clone turned up a few times. The chain joins TRBV20-1 to TRBJ2-1, with 7 bases lining up with TRBD2. The CDR3 sequence is 15 residues long. Looked up from germline, CDR1 is DFQATT and CDR2 is SNEGSKA (reference sequence). The V and J ends lost 3 bases and 5 bases, in that order; junction bases with no gene match: 10. CDR3 DNA: TGCAGTGCTAGTATTGGGGGAGGGAACGACAATGAGCAGTTCTTC. It yields the protein CSASIGGGNDNEQFF.

The V call is TRBV6-5, the J call TRBJ1-1; no clear D gene. This CDR3 has 12 residues. Trimming pared 0 bases from V and 6 bases from J, leaving 5 bases between. CDR1 and CDR2 from the germline V gene are MNHEY and SVGAGI. The CDR3 nucleotides read TGTGCCAGCAGTTACTCGAGGGCTGAAGCTTTCTTT. Its protein is CASSYSRAEAFF.

The genes are TRBV29-1 and TRBJ1-1; maybe TRBD1 (5 bases). The CDR3 covers 11 residues. CDR1 and CDR2 from the germline V gene are SQVTM and ANQGSEA. Trimming shortened V by 1 base and J by 10 bases, and 10 bases separated the two germline ends. The CDR3 bases are TGCAGCGTTGAAGGGGGGGAGGGAGCTTTCTTT. Its protein is CSVEGGEGAFF.

In this sample, this clone turned up a few times. The chain recombines TRBV7-9 with TRBJ2-2; no definite D call. Per the germline V gene, CDR1 is SEHNR and CDR2 is FQNEAQ (reference sequence). The CDR3 sequence is 11 residues long. V dropped 5 bases and J dropped 7 bases, with 5 bases sitting between them. In DNA form, the CDR3 reads TGTGCCAGCAGCCGTTACGGGGAGCTGTTTTTT. Residues: CASSRYGELFF.

J is TRBJ1-2 and V is TRBV5-6; possibly TRBD1 for D (6 bases). There are 13 residues in the CDR3. Germline CDR1 SGHDT, CDR2 YYEEEE. Trimming shortened V by 4 bases and J by 4 bases, and 11 bases separated the two germline ends. Here the CDR3 reads CASSGGQRYGYTF. The CDR3 nucleotides read TGTGCCAGCAGCGGCGGACAGCGCTATGGCTACACCTTC.

The table lists this clone with a few counts. The genes are TRBV23-1 and TRBJ2-1, with 7 bases fitting TRBD1. TRBV23-1 is classed as an ORF, of uncertain function. The V segment lost 6 bases and the J segment 4 bases; nucleotides outside the gene matches: 15. The CDR3 extends over 17 amino acids. This CDR3 reads CASSLALMGQTYNEQFF. DNA of the CDR3: TGCGCCAGCAGCCTAGCCCTCATGGGACAGACATACAATGAGCAGTTCTTC.